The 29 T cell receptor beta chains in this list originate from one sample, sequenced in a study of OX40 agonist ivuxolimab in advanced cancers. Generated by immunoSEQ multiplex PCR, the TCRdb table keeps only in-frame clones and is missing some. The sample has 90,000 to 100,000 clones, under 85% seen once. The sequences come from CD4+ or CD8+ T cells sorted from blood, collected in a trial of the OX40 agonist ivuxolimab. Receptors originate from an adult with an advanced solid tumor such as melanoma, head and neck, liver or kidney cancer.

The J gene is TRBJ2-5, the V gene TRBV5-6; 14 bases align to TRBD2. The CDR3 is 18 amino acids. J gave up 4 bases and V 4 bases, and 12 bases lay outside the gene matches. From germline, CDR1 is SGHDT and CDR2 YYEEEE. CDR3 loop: CASSTPGLAGVRVETQYF. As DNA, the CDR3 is TGTGCCAGCAGCACCCCGGGACTAGCGGGAGTTCGTGTAGAGACCCAGTACTTC.

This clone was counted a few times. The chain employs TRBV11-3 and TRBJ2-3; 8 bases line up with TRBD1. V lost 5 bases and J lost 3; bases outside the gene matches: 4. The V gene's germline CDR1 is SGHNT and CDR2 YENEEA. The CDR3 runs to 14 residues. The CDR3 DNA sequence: TGTGCCAGCAGCCCGGGACAGGAGACAGATACGCAGTATTTT. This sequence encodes CASSPGQETDTQYF.

This CDR3 is CASSQEIRDPYNEQFF. Written as DNA, the CDR3 is TGTGCCAGCAGCCAAGAAATTAGGGACCCATACAATGAGCAGTTCTTC. V is TRBV4-2 and J is TRBJ2-1, with D perhaps TRBD1 or TRBD2 (5 bases each). V was shortened by 0 bases and J by 4 bases, with 13 bases between the two germline ends. Germline loops: CDR1 LGHNA, CDR2 YNFKEQ. The CDR3 has 16 amino acids.

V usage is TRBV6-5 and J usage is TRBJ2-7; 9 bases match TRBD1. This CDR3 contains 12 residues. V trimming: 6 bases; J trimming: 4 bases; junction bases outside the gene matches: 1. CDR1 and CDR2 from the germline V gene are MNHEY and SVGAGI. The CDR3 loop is CASRTGGYEQYF. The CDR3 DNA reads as TGTGCCAGCAGGACAGGGGGATACGAGCAGTACTTC.

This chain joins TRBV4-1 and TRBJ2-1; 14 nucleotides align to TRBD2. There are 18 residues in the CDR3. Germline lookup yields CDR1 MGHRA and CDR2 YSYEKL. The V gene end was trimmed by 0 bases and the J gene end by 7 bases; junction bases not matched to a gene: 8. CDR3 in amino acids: CASSQDLGTSGRMNEQFF. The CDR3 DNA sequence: TGCGCCAGCAGCCAAGATCTCGGGACTAGCGGGAGAATGAATGAGCAGTTCTTC.

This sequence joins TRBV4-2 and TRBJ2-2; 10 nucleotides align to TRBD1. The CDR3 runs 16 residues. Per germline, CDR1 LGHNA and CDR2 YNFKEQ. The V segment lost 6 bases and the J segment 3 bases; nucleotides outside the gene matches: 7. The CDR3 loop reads CASSLTGGYDTGELFF. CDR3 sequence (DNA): TGTGCCAGCAGTCTGACAGGGGGCTATGACACCGGGGAGCTGTTTTTT.

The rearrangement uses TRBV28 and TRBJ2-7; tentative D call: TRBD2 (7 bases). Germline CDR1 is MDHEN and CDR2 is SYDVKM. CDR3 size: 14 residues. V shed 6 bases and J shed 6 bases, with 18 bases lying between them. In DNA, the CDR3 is TGTGCCAGCAGCCTGGGGGGGGCGCCCAGCGAGCAGTACTTC. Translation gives CASSLGGAPSEQYF.

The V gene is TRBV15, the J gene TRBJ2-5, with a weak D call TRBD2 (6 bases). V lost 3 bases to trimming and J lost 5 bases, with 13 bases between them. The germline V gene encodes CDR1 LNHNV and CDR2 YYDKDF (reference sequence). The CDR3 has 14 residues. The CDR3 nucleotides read TGTGCCACCAGCAGGGGCAGGAGGGAGGAGACCCAGTACTTC. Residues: CATSRGRREETQYF. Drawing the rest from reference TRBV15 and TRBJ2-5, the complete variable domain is DAMVIQNPRYQVTQFGKPVTLSCSQTLNHNVMYWYQQKSSQAPKLLFHYYDKDFNNEADTPDNFQSRRPNTSFCFLDIRSPGLGDTAMYLCATSRGRREETQYFGPGTRLLVL.

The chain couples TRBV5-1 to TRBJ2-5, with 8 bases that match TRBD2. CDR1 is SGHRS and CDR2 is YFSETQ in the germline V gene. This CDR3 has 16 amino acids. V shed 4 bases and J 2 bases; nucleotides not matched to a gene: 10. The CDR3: CASSDRPSGPQETQYF. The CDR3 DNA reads TGCGCCAGCAGCGATAGACCTAGCGGGCCTCAAGAGACCCAGTACTTC.

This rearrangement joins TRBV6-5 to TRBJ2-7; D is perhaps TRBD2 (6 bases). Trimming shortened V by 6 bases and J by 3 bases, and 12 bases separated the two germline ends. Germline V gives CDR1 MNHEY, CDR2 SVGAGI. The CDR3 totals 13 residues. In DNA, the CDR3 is TGTGCCAGCAGCCCCGGAGGGTACTACGAGCAGTACTTC. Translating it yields CASSPGGYYEQYF.

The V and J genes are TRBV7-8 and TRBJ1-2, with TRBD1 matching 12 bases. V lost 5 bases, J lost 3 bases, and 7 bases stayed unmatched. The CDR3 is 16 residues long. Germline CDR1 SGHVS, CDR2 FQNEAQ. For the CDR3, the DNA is TGTGCCAGCAGCAGAGGGGACAGGGGGCGAGACTATGGCTACACCTTC. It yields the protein CASSRGDRGRDYGYTF.

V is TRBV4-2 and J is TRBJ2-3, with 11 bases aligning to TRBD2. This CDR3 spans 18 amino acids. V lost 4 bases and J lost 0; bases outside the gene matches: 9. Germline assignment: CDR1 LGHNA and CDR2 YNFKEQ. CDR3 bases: TGTGCCAGCAGCCGCTCCGGGACTAGCGGTAGTAGCACAGATACGCAGTATTTT. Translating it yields CASSRSGTSGSSTDTQYF.

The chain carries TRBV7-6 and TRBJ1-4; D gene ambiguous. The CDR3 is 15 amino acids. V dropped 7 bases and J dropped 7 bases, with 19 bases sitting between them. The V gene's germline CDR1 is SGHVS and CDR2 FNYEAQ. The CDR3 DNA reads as TGTGCCAGCACCGAAATTGCTGGGTATGGTGAAAAACTGTTTTTT. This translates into CASTEIAGYGEKLFF. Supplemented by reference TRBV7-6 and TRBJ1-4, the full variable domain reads GAGVSQSPRYKVTKRGQDVALRCDPISGHVSLYWYRQALGQGPEFLTYFNYEAQQDKSGLPNDRFSAERPEGSISTLTIQRTEQRDSAMYRCASTEIAGYGEKLFFGSGTQLSVL.

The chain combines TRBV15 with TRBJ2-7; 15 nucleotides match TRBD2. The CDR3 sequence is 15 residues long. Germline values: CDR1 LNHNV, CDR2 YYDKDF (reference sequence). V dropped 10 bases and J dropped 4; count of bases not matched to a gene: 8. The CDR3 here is CAIAEGLAGGYEQYF. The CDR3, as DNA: TGTGCCATAGCCGAGGGACTAGCGGGAGGATACGAGCAGTACTTC.

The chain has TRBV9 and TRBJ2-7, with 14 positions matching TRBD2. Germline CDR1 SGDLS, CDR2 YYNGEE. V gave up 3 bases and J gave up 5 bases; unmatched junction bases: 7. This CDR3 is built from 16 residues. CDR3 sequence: CASSAAPGLAGDEQYF. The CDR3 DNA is TGTGCCAGCAGCGCCGCTCCGGGACTAGCGGGAGACGAGCAGTACTTC.

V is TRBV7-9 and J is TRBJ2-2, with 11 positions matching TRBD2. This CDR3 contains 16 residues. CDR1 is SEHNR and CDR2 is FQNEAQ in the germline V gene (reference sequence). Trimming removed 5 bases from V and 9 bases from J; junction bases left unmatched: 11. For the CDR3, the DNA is TGTGCCAGCAGCATGGGACTAGCGGACACCCACCGGGAGCTGTTTTTT. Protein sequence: CASSMGLADTHRELFF.

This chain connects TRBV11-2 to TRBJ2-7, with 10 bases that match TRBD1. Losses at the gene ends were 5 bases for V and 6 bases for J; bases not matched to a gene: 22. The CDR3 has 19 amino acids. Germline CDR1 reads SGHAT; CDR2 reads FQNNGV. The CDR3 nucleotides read TGTGCCAGCAGCCCCACGGTGGGTAGCGGGACAGGGGACGACTTCGAGCAGTACTTC. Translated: CASSPTVGSGTGDDFEQYF.

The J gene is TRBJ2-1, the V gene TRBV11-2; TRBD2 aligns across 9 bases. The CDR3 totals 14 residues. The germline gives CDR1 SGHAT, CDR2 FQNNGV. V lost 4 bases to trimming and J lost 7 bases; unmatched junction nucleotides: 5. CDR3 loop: CASSSSGTANEQFF. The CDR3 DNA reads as TGTGCCAGCAGCTCTAGCGGGACGGCTAATGAGCAGTTCTTC.

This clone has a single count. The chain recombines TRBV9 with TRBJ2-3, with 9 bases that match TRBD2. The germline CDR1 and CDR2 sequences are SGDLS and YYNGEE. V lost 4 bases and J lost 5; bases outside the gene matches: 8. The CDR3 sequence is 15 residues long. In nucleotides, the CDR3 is TGTGCCAGCAGCTCCGAGACTAGCGGCATAGATACGCAGTATTTT. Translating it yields CASSSETSGIDTQYF.

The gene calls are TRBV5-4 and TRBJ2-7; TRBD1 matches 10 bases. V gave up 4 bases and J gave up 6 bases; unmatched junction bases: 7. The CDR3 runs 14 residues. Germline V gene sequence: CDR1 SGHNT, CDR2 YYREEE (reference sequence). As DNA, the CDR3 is TGTGCCAGCAGCCCTCTGACAGGGGGCTCCGAGCAGTACTTC. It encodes CASSPLTGGSEQYF.

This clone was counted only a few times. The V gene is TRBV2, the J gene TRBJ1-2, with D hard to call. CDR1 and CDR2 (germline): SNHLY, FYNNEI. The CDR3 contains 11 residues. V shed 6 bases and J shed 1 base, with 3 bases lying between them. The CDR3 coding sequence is TGTGCCAGCAGCGTTAACTATGGCTACACCTTC. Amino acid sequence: CASSVNYGYTF.

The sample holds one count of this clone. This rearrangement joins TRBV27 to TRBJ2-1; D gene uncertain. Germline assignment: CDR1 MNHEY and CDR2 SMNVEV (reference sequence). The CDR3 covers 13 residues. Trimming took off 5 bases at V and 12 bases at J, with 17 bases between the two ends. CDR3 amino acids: CASSLRWALGQFF. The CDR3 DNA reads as TGTGCCAGCAGTCTTCGTTGGGCCCTCGGGCAGTTCTTC.

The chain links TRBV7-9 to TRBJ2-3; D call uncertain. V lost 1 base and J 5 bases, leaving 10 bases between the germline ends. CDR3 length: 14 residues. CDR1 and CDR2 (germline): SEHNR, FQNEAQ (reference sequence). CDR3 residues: CASSLVVGLDTQYF. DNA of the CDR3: TGTGCCAGCAGCTTAGTAGTAGGATTAGATACGCAGTATTTT. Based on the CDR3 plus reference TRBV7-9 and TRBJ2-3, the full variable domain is DTGVSQNPRHKITKRGQNVTFRCDPISEHNRLYWYRQTLGQGPEFLTYFQNEAQLEKSRLLSDRFSAERPKGSFSTLEIQRTEQGDSAMYLCASSLVVGLDTQYFGPGTRLTVL.

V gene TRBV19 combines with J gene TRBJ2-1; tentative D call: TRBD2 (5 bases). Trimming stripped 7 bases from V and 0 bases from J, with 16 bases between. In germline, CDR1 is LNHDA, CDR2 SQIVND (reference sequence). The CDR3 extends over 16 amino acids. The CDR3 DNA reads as TGTGCCAGTATATCGGAACAAGCGGACTCCTACAATGAGCAGTTCTTC. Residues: CASISEQADSYNEQFF. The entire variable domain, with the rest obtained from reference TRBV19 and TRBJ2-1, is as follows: DGGITQSPKYLFRKEGQNVTLSCEQNLNHDAMYWYRQDPGQGLRLIYYSQIVNDFQKGDIAEGYSVSREKKESFPLTVTSAQKNPTAFYLCASISEQADSYNEQFFGPGTRLTVL.

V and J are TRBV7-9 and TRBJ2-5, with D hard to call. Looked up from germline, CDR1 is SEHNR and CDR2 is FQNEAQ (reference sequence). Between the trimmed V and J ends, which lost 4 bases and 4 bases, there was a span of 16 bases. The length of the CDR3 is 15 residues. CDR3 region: CASSYPTAPGETQYF. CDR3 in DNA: TGTGCCAGCAGCTACCCCACGGCCCCGGGAGAGACCCAGTACTTC.

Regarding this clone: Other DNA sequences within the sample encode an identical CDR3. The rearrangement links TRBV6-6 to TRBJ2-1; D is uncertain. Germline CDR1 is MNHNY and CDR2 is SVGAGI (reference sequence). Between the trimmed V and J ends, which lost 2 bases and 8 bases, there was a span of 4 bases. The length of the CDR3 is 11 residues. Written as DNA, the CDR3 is TGTGCCAGCAGTTACGGCGATGAGCAGTTCTTC. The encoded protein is CASSYGDEQFF.

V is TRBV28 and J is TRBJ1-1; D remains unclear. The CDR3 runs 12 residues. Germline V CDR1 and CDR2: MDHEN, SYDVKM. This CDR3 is CVTRDPNTEAFF. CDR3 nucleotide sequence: TGTGTTACCCGCGATCCGAACACTGAAGCTTTCTTT.

The CDR3 here is CASSGDSYSYEQYF. As DNA, the CDR3 is TGTGCCAGCAGCGGGGACAGTTACTCCTACGAGCAGTACTTC. V usage is TRBV7-2 and J usage is TRBJ2-7; 7 nucleotides line up with TRBD1. Trimming took 5 bases from V and 0 from J; bases not matched to a gene: 4. The length of the CDR3 is 14 residues. Per the germline V gene, CDR1 is SGHTA and CDR2 is FQGNSA.

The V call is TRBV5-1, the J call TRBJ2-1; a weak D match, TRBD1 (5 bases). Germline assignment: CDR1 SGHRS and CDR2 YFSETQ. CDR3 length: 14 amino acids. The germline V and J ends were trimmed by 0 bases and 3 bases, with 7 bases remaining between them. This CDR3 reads CASSLGQNYNEQFF. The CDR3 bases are TGCGCCAGCAGCTTGGGACAGAACTACAATGAGCAGTTCTTC.